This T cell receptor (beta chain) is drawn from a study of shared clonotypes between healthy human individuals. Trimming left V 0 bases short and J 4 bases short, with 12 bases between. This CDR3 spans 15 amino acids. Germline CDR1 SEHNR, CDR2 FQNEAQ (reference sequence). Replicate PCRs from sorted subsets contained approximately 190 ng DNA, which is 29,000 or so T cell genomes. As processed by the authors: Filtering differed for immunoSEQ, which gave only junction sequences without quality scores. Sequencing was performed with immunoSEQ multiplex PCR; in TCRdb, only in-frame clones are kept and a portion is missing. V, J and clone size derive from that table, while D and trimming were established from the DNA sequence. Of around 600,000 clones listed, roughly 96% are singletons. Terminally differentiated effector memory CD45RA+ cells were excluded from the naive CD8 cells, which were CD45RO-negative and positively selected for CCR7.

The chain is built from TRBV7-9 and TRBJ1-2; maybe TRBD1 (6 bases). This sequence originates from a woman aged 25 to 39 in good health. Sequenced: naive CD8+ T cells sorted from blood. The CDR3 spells CASSLANGQTYGYTF. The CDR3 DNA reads TGTGCCAGCAGCTTAGCGAACGGACAGACCTATGGCTACACCTTC.